These 6 T cell receptor beta chains came from one sample sequenced in a study of beta chain features in type 1 diabetes. Study-wide results and caveats: Type 1 diabetes patients had moderately but significantly shorter TCRB CDR3s in all four CD4+ subsets.

Antigens for these TCRs are unknown. Reverse transcription of all isolated RNA meant that expressed TCRB transcripts were sequenced. TCRdb's table, derived via immunoSEQ multiplex PCR, lists solely in-frame clones and lacks some. The table has about 700,000 clones, around 15% seen once; the top ten hold 0.022%. Sequenced material: naive CD4+ T cells from blood. The receptors shown here come from a man aged 18 to 30 with type 1 diabetes.

This clone was seen a few times. V usage is TRBV11-3 and J usage is TRBJ2-4; 7 positions agree with TRBD1. CDR3 size: 13 residues. Germline CDR1 SGHNT, CDR2 YENEEA. The V and J ends lost 1 base and 10 bases, in that order; junction bases with no gene match: 4. CDR3 amino acids: CASSLGGQQIQYF. The CDR3 nucleotides are TGTGCCAGCAGCTTAGGGGGACAGCAGATTCAGTACTTC.

The gene calls are TRBV7-2 and TRBJ1-4, with 8 bases fitting TRBD1. V lost 0 bases, J lost 8 bases, and 14 bases stayed unmatched. This CDR3 contains 18 residues. The germline V gene has CDR1 SGHTA and CDR2 FQGNSA. The CDR3 spells CASSLASGGSRFREKLFF. The CDR3 DNA reads as TGTGCCAGCAGCTTAGCGTCAGGGGGCAGTCGTTTTCGGGAAAAACTGTTTTTT.

The table lists this clone with a few counts. This chain connects TRBV30 to TRBJ1-1; 7 bases map to TRBD1. The CDR3 runs 15 residues. The germline V gene has CDR1 GTSNPN and CDR2 SVGIG (reference sequence). Trimming cost V 0 bases and J 5 bases; bases outside gene matches: 9. CDR3 sequence reads: CAWSVGAGGRTEAFF. CDR3 nucleotides: TGTGCCTGGAGTGTGGGGGCAGGGGGAAGGACTGAAGCTTTCTTT.

This clone occurred a few times. The chain uses TRBV2 and TRBJ1-1, with 7 positions matching TRBD1. Germline CDR1 is SNHLY and CDR2 is FYNNEI. The junction had 1 base not matched to a gene; V was cut back by 6 bases and J by 0 bases. This CDR3 comprises 13 residues. This CDR3 reads CASRGQMNTEAFF. The DNA of the CDR3 is TGTGCCAGCAGGGGACAGATGAACACTGAAGCTTTCTTT.

This clone turned up a few times. This chain joins TRBV13 and TRBJ1-3; D call uncertain. The ends were cut back, 2 bases at V and 0 bases at J, with 8 bases in the middle. The CDR3 has 15 amino acids. CDR1 is PRHDT and CDR2 is FYEKMQ in the germline V gene (reference sequence). DNA of the CDR3: TGTGCCAGCAGCTTACAAGGGATCTCTGGAAACACCATATATTTT. Translating gives CASSLQGISGNTIYF.

The chain employs TRBV18 and TRBJ2-3, with 8 bases that match TRBD1. CDR3 size: 16 residues. Germline CDR1 and CDR2: KGHSH and LQKENI. The trim removed 3 bases at V and 1 base at J, leaving 6 bases unmatched. CDR3 nucleotide sequence: TGTGCCAGCTCACCCCTCAGGGGGCAGGGCACAGATACGCAGTATTTT. Its protein product is CASSPLRGQGTDTQYF.